The rows below give T cell receptor beta chains drawn from one sample of a study of T cells in Graves' hyperthyroidism and ophthalmopathy. TCRdb used MiXCR to reprocess the multiplex PCR reads, holding one entry per CDR3 protein. Of about 840,000 distinct CDR3 sequences in the sample, around 38% were seen once. The sequenced sample consisted of blood. These receptor sequences come from a man aged 18 to 30 with Graves' hyperthyroidism. Both conserved end residues are part of each CDR3. The D gene is left open where the match is weak. Clone size is stated in some rows and not others, as once, few, many or a class when expanded.

j_call: TRBJ1-2; clone_size: many; d_call: NA; v_call: TRBV29-1; cdr3_aa: CSVEDLSVAFTF; cdr3_nt: TGCAGCGTTGAAGATCTTAGCGTCGCATTCACCTTC
j_call: TRBJ1-5; clone_size: few; d_call: NA; v_call: TRBV12-3/TRBV12-4; cdr3_aa: CASSFRNSNQPQHF; cdr3_nt: TGTGCCAGCAGTTTCCGGAATAGCAATCAGCCCCAGCATTTT
j_call: TRBJ2-7; clone_size: NA; d_call: NA; v_call: TRBV5-1; cdr3_aa: CASSLGGTSLGYEQYF; cdr3_nt: TGCGCCAGCAGCTTGGGAGGTACCAGCCTAGGCTACGAGCAGTACTTC
j_call: TRBJ1-3; clone_size: NA; d_call: NA; v_call: TRBV6-5; cdr3_aa: CASSYDSGNTIYF; cdr3_nt: TGTGCCAGCAGTTACGACTCTGGAAACACCATATATTTT
j_call: TRBJ2-7; clone_size: NA; d_call: NA; v_call: TRBV2; cdr3_aa: CASRSDSGKAEQYF; cdr3_nt: TGTGCCAGCAGGTCTGATTCAGGAAAGGCGGAGCAGTACTTC
j_call: TRBJ2-7; clone_size: NA; d_call: NA; v_call: TRBV20-1; cdr3_aa: CSAPGQYF; cdr3_nt: TGCAGTGCCCCCGGACAGTACTTC
j_call: TRBJ2-2; clone_size: NA; d_call: TRBD1; v_call: TRBV12-3/TRBV12-4; cdr3_aa: CASSSRTNRGAGELFF; cdr3_nt: TGTGCCAGCAGTTCACGAACCAACAGGGGCGCTGGGGAGCTGTTTTTT
j_call: TRBJ2-5; clone_size: NA; d_call: NA; v_call: TRBV29-1; cdr3_aa: CSVERAGEETQYF; cdr3_nt: TGCAGCGTTGAACGGGCAGGGGAAGAGACCCAGTACTTC
j_call: TRBJ2-5; clone_size: NA; d_call: NA; v_call: TRBV10-3; cdr3_aa: CASTGEAETQYF; cdr3_nt: TGTGCCAGCACGGGAGAGGCAGAGACCCAGTACTTC
j_call: TRBJ2-7; clone_size: NA; d_call: TRBD2; v_call: TRBV2; cdr3_aa: CASILAGAGEQYF; cdr3_nt: TGTGCCAGCATACTAGCGGGAGCGGGTGAGCAGTACTTC
j_call: TRBJ1-1; clone_size: few; d_call: NA; v_call: TRBV5-6; cdr3_aa: CASSFGLKAFF; cdr3_nt: TGTGCCAGCAGCTTCGGACTAAAAGCTTTCTTT
j_call: TRBJ1-2; clone_size: many; d_call: TRBD1; v_call: TRBV29-1; cdr3_aa: CSVDEPGQATRGYTF; cdr3_nt: TGCAGCGTTGACGAGCCGGGACAGGCAACTCGGGGCTACACCTTC
j_call: TRBJ1-1; clone_size: NA; d_call: NA; v_call: TRBV4-1; cdr3_aa: CASSQEPAGNTEAFF; cdr3_nt: TGCGCCAGCAGCCAAGAACCGGCAGGGAACACTGAAGCTTTCTTT
j_call: TRBJ1-2; clone_size: many; d_call: NA; v_call: TRBV11-2; cdr3_aa: CASSLVSGAANGYTF; cdr3_nt: TGTGCCAGCAGCTTAGTCAGCGGGGCCGCGAATGGCTACACCTTC
j_call: TRBJ2-7; clone_size: few; d_call: NA; v_call: TRBV20-1; cdr3_aa: CSASVGGISEQYF; cdr3_nt: TGCAGTGCTAGCGTGGGCGGGATTAGCGAGCAGTACTTC
j_call: TRBJ1-2; clone_size: many; d_call: NA; v_call: TRBV12-3/TRBV12-4; cdr3_aa: CASSRSLRPEDYGYTF; cdr3_nt: TGTGCCAGCAGCCGCAGCCTCCGCCCGGAAGACTATGGCTACACCTTC
j_call: TRBJ1-1; clone_size: many; d_call: NA; v_call: TRBV7-9; cdr3_aa: CASSRDEAFF; cdr3_nt: TGTGCCAGCAGCCGGGACGAGGCTTTCTTT
j_call: TRBJ1-1; clone_size: many; d_call: NA; v_call: TRBV6-5; cdr3_aa: CASRRKEHTEAFF; cdr3_nt: TGTGCCAGCAGGCGGAAGGAGCACACTGAAGCTTTCTTT
j_call: TRBJ2-7; clone_size: few; d_call: NA; v_call: TRBV7-9; cdr3_aa: CASSQDVGGGEQYF; cdr3_nt: TGCGCCAGCAGCCAAGATGTGGGGGGAGGCGAGCAGTACTTC
j_call: TRBJ2-2; clone_size: few; d_call: NA; v_call: TRBV5-1; cdr3_aa: CASSSSPGNTGELFF; cdr3_nt: TGCGCCAGCAGCTCCAGCCCCGGGAACACCGGGGAGCTGTTTTTT
j_call: TRBJ1-1; clone_size: NA; d_call: TRBD1; v_call: TRBV7-9; cdr3_aa: CASSHTGAGEAFF; cdr3_nt: TGCGCCAGCAGTCATACAGGGGCTGGTGAAGCTTTCTTT
j_call: TRBJ1-1; clone_size: NA; d_call: NA; v_call: TRBV10-3; cdr3_aa: CAIRLGGNTEAFF; cdr3_nt: TGTGCCATCAGGTTGGGGGGGAACACTGAAGCTTTCTTT
j_call: TRBJ2-7; clone_size: NA; d_call: NA; v_call: TRBV9; cdr3_aa: CASSVQGNNEQYF; cdr3_nt: TGTGCCAGCAGCGTTCAGGGGAACAACGAGCAGTACTTC
j_call: TRBJ1-5; clone_size: NA; d_call: TRBD1; v_call: TRBV6-1; cdr3_aa: CADRAYQPQHF; cdr3_nt: TGTGCCGACAGGGCCTATCAGCCCCAGCATTTT
j_call: TRBJ2-7; clone_size: NA; d_call: TRBD2; v_call: TRBV2; cdr3_aa: CASNPLAGDAYEQYF; cdr3_nt: TGTGCCAGCAACCCCCTAGCGGGAGACGCCTACGAGCAGTACTTC
j_call: TRBJ2-7; clone_size: NA; d_call: NA; v_call: TRBV2; cdr3_aa: CASSYSNEGDPYEQYF; cdr3_nt: TGTGCCAGCAGTTACTCGAACGAAGGGGACCCCTACGAGCAGTACTTC
j_call: TRBJ1-1; clone_size: many; d_call: NA; v_call: TRBV29-1; cdr3_aa: CSVSYGPEAFF; cdr3_nt: TGCAGCGTTTCCTACGGACCTGAAGCTTTCTTT
j_call: TRBJ1-6; clone_size: NA; d_call: NA; v_call: TRBV5-6; cdr3_aa: CASSLGQKGSYNSPLHF; cdr3_nt: TGTGCCAGCAGCTTGGGGCAAAAGGGCTCCTATAATTCACCCCTCCACTTT
j_call: TRBJ1-3; clone_size: few; d_call: NA; v_call: TRBV6-6; cdr3_aa: CASGLPGNTIYF; cdr3_nt: TGTGCCAGCGGGTTGCCTGGAAACACCATATATTTT
j_call: TRBJ1-2; clone_size: few; d_call: NA; v_call: TRBV5-1; cdr3_aa: CASSFVGTANYGYTF; cdr3_nt: TGCGCCAGCAGCTTTGTAGGGACGGCTAACTATGGCTACACCTTC
j_call: TRBJ2-3; clone_size: few; d_call: NA; v_call: TRBV6-6; cdr3_aa: CAIRDTGTDTQYF; cdr3_nt: TGTGCCATCAGGGACACGGGCACAGATACGCAGTATTTT
j_call: TRBJ2-7; clone_size: many; d_call: NA; v_call: TRBV10-1; cdr3_aa: CASSPNEWGHEQYF; cdr3_nt: TGCGCCAGCAGCCCCAACGAGTGGGGCCACGAGCAGTACTTC
j_call: TRBJ1-1; clone_size: NA; d_call: NA; v_call: TRBV5-1; cdr3_aa: CASSLDMAARMNTEAFF; cdr3_nt: TGCGCCAGCAGCTTAGATATGGCAGCGCGAATGAACACTGAAGCTTTCTTT
j_call: TRBJ2-5; clone_size: NA; d_call: TRBD2; v_call: TRBV7-2; cdr3_aa: CASSQATSDEETQYF; cdr3_nt: TGTGCCAGCAGCCAAGCTACTAGCGATGAAGAGACCCAGTACTTC
j_call: TRBJ2-3; clone_size: NA; d_call: TRBD1; v_call: TRBV12-3/TRBV12-4; cdr3_aa: CASSSTGRTGGGLDTQYF; cdr3_nt: TGTGCCAGCAGTTCAACCGGTCGGACAGGGGGCGGGTTAGATACGCAGTATTTT
j_call: TRBJ1-3; clone_size: many; d_call: TRBD1; v_call: TRBV2; cdr3_aa: CASSEGQAGNTIYF; cdr3_nt: TGTGCCAGCAGTGAGGGACAGGCTGGAAACACCATATATTTT
j_call: TRBJ1-1; clone_size: many; d_call: NA; v_call: TRBV7-9; cdr3_aa: CASSLTGFDSEAFF; cdr3_nt: TGTGCCAGCAGCTTGACAGGCTTCGATTCTGAAGCTTTCTTT
j_call: TRBJ2-2; clone_size: many; d_call: TRBD1; v_call: TRBV10-3; cdr3_aa: CATRTGNTGELFF; cdr3_nt: TGTGCCACCCGGACAGGGAACACCGGGGAGCTGTTTTTT
j_call: TRBJ2-7; clone_size: few; d_call: NA; v_call: TRBV2; cdr3_aa: CASSEGTGVSYEQYF; cdr3_nt: TGTGCCAGCAGTGAAGGGACGGGAGTCTCCTACGAGCAGTACTTC
j_call: TRBJ2-3; clone_size: NA; d_call: NA; v_call: TRBV2; cdr3_aa: CASSVSFLDTQYF; cdr3_nt: TGTGCCAGCAGTGTCTCTTTCCTAGATACGCAGTATTTT
j_call: TRBJ1-6; clone_size: few; d_call: NA; v_call: TRBV7-8; cdr3_aa: CASSLVPQGTSSYNSPLHF; cdr3_nt: TGTGCCAGCAGCTTAGTCCCCCAGGGGACTAGCTCCTATAATTCACCCCTCCACTTT
j_call: TRBJ2-6; clone_size: NA; d_call: TRBD2; v_call: TRBV12-3/TRBV12-4; cdr3_aa: CASSFPSGLSSGANVLTF; cdr3_nt: TGTGCCAGCAGTTTCCCTAGCGGCCTAAGCTCTGGGGCCAACGTCCTGACTTTC